Listed below are T cell receptor beta chains from one sample, sequenced in a study of T cells after yellow fever vaccination. One entry per CDR3 protein, called by TCRdb with MiXCR from the 5' RACE reads. The sample lists over 100,000 distinct CDR3 sequences; roughly 8.9% were seen once. The source was CD8+ T cells sorted from PBMCs, collected 45 days after the yellow fever booster vaccination. Source of these receptors: a man younger than 40 who received the YFV17D yellow fever vaccine. Each CDR3 is given with its conserved first and last residue. A clone size is listed for some rows: how often the clone was seen (once, few, many), or a class if it is expanded.

V	J	size	length	CDR3
TRBV7-6	TRBJ2-7	many	14	CASSPRTSGYEQYF
TRBV27	TRBJ2-7	many	15	CASSSFGGSTYEQYF
TRBV5-1	TRBJ2-5	-	14	CASSLAWGAETQYF
TRBV6-2/TRBV6-3	TRBJ1-2	many	13	CASQDTSYYGYTF
TRBV23-1	TRBJ2-7	-	16	CASSLAADHNSYEQYF
TRBV30	TRBJ2-1	-	12	CAWSPTPSPPFF
TRBV20-1	TRBJ2-7	few	16	CSARTTLAGGPREQYF
TRBV6-1	TRBJ2-7	many	11	CASKTGDEQYF
TRBV9	TRBJ2-2	few	13	CASSETGYGELFF
TRBV7-9	TRBJ2-7	many	11	CASSLMAQVYF
TRBV20-1	TRBJ2-7	-	16	CCARDLEGKVYYEQYF
TRBV5-1	TRBJ2-7	-	15	CASSSTGTGAWEQYF
TRBV11-2	TRBJ2-3	many	14	CASSLGHGTDTQYF
TRBV11-2	TRBJ2-3	many	15	CASSPTSALTDTQYF
TRBV7-9	TRBJ1-4	many	14	CASSSQGAFEKLFF
TRBV12-3/TRBV12-4	TRBJ2-5	many	12	CAIQTGEKTQYF
TRBV9	TRBJ2-1	many	15	CASSDAGTSGHEQFF
TRBV28	TRBJ2-7	many	12	CASSLATYEQYF
TRBV29-1	TRBJ2-5	many	13	CSVGVEVQETQYF
TRBV7-9	TRBJ2-5	many	13	CASSLRPGETQYF
TRBV20-1	TRBJ2-7	many	13	CSAGTGLSYEQYF
TRBV7-2	TRBJ2-7	few	15	CASSSDGQVSYEQYF
TRBV20-1	TRBJ2-7	many	10	CSARPYEQYF
TRBV11-1	TRBJ2-5	many	18	CASSSNKREAPIQETQYF